The clone carrying this TCR beta chain was seen only a few times. Patients included in sequencing had previously demonstrated CD8+CD57+ cell expansion by flow cytometry. This record belongs to a study of CD8+CD57+ T cells in acquired aplastic anemia. About the study: Sorting CD4+ and CD8+ cells gave DNA averaging approximately 3 ug.

Genomic DNA was employed as the template in profiling TCR beta VDJ and CDR3. TCRdb ran MiXCR on the reads and lists one entry per CDR3 protein. The sample lists some 120,000 distinct CDR3 sequences, nearly 40% occurring once. The CDR3 is 12 residues long. Germline-derived CDR1 and CDR2 are MGHDK and SYGVNS. V was clipped by 5 bases and J by 7 bases, with 11 bases between them. This chain links TRBV25-1 with TRBJ1-2; D not resolved. What was sequenced was sorted CD4+, CD8+, or CD8+CD57+ T cells (not recorded which) from PBMCs. The clonotype originates from a human donor with aplastic anemia. The DNA for the CDR3 is TGTGCCAGCAGTAGAGGGTTGGGTGGCTACACCTTC. It encodes CASSRGLGGYTF.